The 5 T cell receptor beta chains reported below all come from one sample, sequenced in a study of blood T cell repertoires in COVID-19. The table came from immunoSEQ multiplex PCR; TCRdb's copy has only in-frame clones and leaves some out. The sample includes around 160,000 clones, roughly 84% of them seen just once. Source material: PBMCs or T cells enriched from blood (not recorded which). These receptors originate from a woman aged 55-70 years who had recovered from COVID-19.

The genes are TRBV30 and TRBJ2-3; weak D call: TRBD2 (6 bases). The ends were cut back, 3 bases at V and 0 bases at J, with 16 bases in the middle. This CDR3 contains 16 residues. In germline, CDR1 is GTSNPN, CDR2 SVGIG (reference sequence). The CDR3 sequence is CAWRKRRAGSTDTQYF. The CDR3, as DNA: TGTGCCTGGAGGAAGAGGCGAGCGGGTAGCACAGATACGCAGTATTTT. Using reference TRBV30 and TRBJ2-3 for the parts outside the CDR3, the full variable domain is SQTIHQWPATLVQPVGSPLSLECTVEGTSNPNLYWYRQAAGRGLQLLFYSVGIGQISSEVPQNLSASRPQDRQFILSSKKLLLSDSGFYLCAWRKRRAGSTDTQYFGPGTRLTVL.

The gene calls are TRBV5-1 and TRBJ2-7; no firm D call. Trimming took off 1 base at V and 5 bases at J, with 13 bases between the two ends. Germline V lookup: CDR1 SGHRS, CDR2 YFSETQ. The CDR3 totals 14 residues. The CDR3 protein is CASSLSVLGDEQYF. CDR3 nucleotide sequence: TGCGCCAGCAGCTTGTCCGTTCTGGGCGACGAGCAGTACTTC.

This clone was observed a handful of times. V usage is TRBV21-1 and J usage is TRBJ1-5. TRBV21-1 is a pseudogene. This CDR3 contains 14 residues. CDR3: CASSREGVRQPQHF. The CDR3 nucleotides read TGTGCCAGCAGCAGGGAGGGGGTGCGACAGCCCCAGCATTTT.

Only a few counts were recorded for this clone. The chain combines TRBV5-8 with TRBJ1-2; unclear D gene. This CDR3 spans 16 amino acids. Germline V lookup: CDR1 SGHTS, CDR2 YDEGEE. Trimming took 6 bases from V and 4 from J, leaving 22 bases between them. This chain's CDR3 is CASNLLARDLVYGYTF. CDR3 in DNA: TGTGCCAGCAATCTGCTTGCCCGGGATTTGGTCTATGGCTACACCTTC.

The chain is built from TRBV2 and TRBJ1-6, with D perhaps matching TRBD1 (5 bases). Germline CDR1 reads SNHLY; CDR2 reads FYNNEI. V was trimmed by 6 bases and J by 4 bases, leaving 10 bases between them. The CDR3 is 14 amino acids. The CDR3 nucleotides read TGTGCCAGCAGGGAGGGACCGTATAATTCACCCCTCCACTTT. This translates into CASREGPYNSPLHF.